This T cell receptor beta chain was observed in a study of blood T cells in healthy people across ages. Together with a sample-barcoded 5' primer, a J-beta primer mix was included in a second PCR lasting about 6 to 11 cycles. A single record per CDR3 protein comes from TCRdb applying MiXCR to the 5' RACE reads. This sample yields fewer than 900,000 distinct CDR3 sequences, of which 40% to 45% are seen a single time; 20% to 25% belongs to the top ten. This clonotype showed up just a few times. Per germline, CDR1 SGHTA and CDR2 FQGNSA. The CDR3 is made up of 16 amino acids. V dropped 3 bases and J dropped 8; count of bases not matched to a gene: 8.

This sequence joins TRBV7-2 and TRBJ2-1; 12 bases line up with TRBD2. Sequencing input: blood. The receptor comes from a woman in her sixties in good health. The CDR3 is CASSFSSGRARDEQFF. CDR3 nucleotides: TGTGCCAGCAGCTTCTCTAGCGGGAGGGCCCGGGATGAGCAGTTCTTC. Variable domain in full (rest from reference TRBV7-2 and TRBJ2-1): GAGVSQSPSNKVTEKGKDVELRCDPISGHTALYWYRQSLGQGLEFLIYFQGNSAPDKSGLPSDRFSAERTGGSVSTLTIQRTQQEDSAVYLCASSFSSGRARDEQFFGPGTRLTVL.